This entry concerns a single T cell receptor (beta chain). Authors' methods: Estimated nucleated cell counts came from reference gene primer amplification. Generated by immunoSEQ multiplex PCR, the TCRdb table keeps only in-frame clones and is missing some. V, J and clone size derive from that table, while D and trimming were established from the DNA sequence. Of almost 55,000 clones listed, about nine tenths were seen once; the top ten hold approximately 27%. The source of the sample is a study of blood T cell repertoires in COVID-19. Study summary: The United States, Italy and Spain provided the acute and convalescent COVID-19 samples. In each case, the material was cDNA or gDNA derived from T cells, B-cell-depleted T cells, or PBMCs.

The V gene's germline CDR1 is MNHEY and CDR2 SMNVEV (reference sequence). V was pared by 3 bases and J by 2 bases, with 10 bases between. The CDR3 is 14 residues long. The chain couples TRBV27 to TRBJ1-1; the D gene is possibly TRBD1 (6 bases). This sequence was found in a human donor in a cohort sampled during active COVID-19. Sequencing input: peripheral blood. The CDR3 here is CASSFEGVNTEAFF. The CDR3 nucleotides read TGTGCCAGCAGTTTTGAGGGGGTCAACACTGAAGCTTTCTTT.